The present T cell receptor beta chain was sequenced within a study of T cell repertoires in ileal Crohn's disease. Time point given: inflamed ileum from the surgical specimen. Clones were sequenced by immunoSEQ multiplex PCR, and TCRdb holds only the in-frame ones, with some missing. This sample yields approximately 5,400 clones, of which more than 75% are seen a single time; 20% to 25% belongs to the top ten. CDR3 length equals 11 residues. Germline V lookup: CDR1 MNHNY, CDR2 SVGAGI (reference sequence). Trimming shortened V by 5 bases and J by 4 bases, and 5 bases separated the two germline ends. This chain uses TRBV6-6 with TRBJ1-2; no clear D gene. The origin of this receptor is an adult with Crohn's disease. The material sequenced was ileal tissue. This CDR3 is CASSSAYGYTF. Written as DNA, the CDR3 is TGTGCCAGCAGTAGCGCCTATGGCTACACCTTC.